The 15 T cell receptor beta chains reported below all come from one sample, sequenced in a study of OX40 agonist ivuxolimab in advanced cancers. Libraries were prepared by immunoSEQ multiplex PCR; TCRdb keeps only in-frame clonotypes and omits some of them. This sample has around 26,000 clones, with 75% to 85% found just once. Here the sequenced sample was CD4+ or CD8+ T cells sorted from blood, taken in a trial of the OX40 agonist ivuxolimab. These receptors came from an adult with an advanced solid tumor such as melanoma, head and neck, liver or kidney cancer.

This sequence joins TRBV7-9 and TRBJ2-3; 7 positions match TRBD2. J gave up 3 bases and V 1 base, and 4 bases lay outside the gene matches. The CDR3 runs to 15 residues. Germline CDR1 and CDR2: SEHNR and FQNEAQ (reference sequence). The CDR3 region has the DNA TGTGCCAGCAGCTTAGGTGGGGGGGGGACAGATACGCAGTATTTT. The encoded protein is CASSLGGGGTDTQYF.

This clone was seen a handful of times. CDR3: CASSPGTGREAFF. The CDR3 coding sequence is TGTGCCAGCAGCCCAGGGACAGGGAGAGAAGCTTTCTTT. This chain links TRBV11-1 with TRBJ1-1; 9 bases agree with TRBD1. Germline V lookup: CDR1 SGHAT, CDR2 FQDESV (reference sequence). This CDR3 is built from 13 residues. J was trimmed by 8 bases and V by 5 bases; bases with no gene match: 6. Full variable domain (rest looked up from reference TRBV11-1 and TRBJ1-1): EAEVAQSPRYKITEKSQAVAFWCDPISGHATLYWYRQILGQGPELLVQFQDESVVDDSQLPKDRFSAERLKGVDSTLKIQPAELGDSAMYLCASSPGTGREAFFGQGTRLTVV.

The chain couples TRBV6-1 to TRBJ1-5; D remains unclear. The V gene lost 6 bases and the J gene lost 7 bases, with 13 bases spanning the gap. From germline, CDR1 is MNHNS and CDR2 SASEGT. This CDR3 spans 13 amino acids. The CDR3 here is CASSGNGEQPQHF. The CDR3 bases are TGTGCCAGCAGCGGAAATGGGGAACAGCCCCAGCATTTT.

This clone has more than one count but fewer than ten. The rearrangement uses TRBV7-9 and TRBJ1-4; D uncertain. Trimming removed 5 bases from V and 5 bases from J, with 12 bases in between. The CDR3 has 14 residues. CDR1 is SEHNR, CDR2 FQNEAQ, per germline (reference sequence). CDR3 amino acids: CASSGSAINEKLFF. The CDR3, as DNA: TGTGCCAGCAGCGGCAGCGCGATAAATGAAAAACTGTTTTTT.

This sequence joins TRBV11-2 and TRBJ2-1, with D possibly TRBD1 on 6 matching bases. V lost 5 bases to trimming and J lost 1 base, with 15 bases between them. Germline assignment: CDR1 SGHAT and CDR2 FQNNGV. CDR3 length: 16 residues. The CDR3 region is CASSPPGAGSYNEQFF. In DNA, the CDR3 is TGTGCCAGCAGCCCGCCAGGGGCCGGGTCCTACAATGAGCAGTTCTTC.

CDR3 bases: TGTGCCAGCAGCTTCACCGGGGAGCTGTTTTTT. Translated: CASSFTGELFF. The chain is built from TRBV7-9 and TRBJ2-2; D unclear. The CDR3 has 11 amino acids. V was trimmed by 3 bases and J by 4 bases, leaving 0 bases between them. Looked up from germline, CDR1 is SEHNR and CDR2 is FQNEAQ (reference sequence).

This chain joins TRBV9 and TRBJ1-2; possibly TRBD1 for D (5 bases). The CDR3 covers 16 residues. The V gene's germline CDR1 is SGDLS and CDR2 YYNGEE. V dropped 5 bases and J dropped 4 bases, with 21 bases sitting between them. The chain's CDR3 is CASSNPDRLLGYGYTF. In nucleotides, the CDR3 is TGTGCCAGCAGTAATCCTGACAGACTACTAGGCTATGGCTACACCTTC.

The chain joins TRBV2 to TRBJ2-7; either TRBD1 or TRBD2 may fit D (5 bases each). V lost 4 bases and J 2 bases, leaving 15 bases between the germline ends. The CDR3 runs 15 residues. The germline V gene encodes CDR1 SNHLY and CDR2 FYNNEI. The CDR3 DNA reads TGTGCCAGCAGTGCCTTGGGGGACGGAACCTACGAGCAGTACTTC. It yields the protein CASSALGDGTYEQYF.

CDR3 amino acids: CASNGQDTDTQYF. CDR3 DNA sequence: TGTGCCAGCAATGGACAGGACACAGATACGCAGTATTTT. The chain uses TRBV13 and TRBJ2-3; 7 bases agree with TRBD1. Germline V gene lookup returns CDR1 PRHDT and CDR2 FYEKMQ (reference sequence). CDR3 length: 13 residues. V trimming: 7 bases; J trimming: 2 bases; junction bases outside the gene matches: 3.

This clone appeared a single time. Written as DNA, the CDR3 is TGTGCCAGCAGCTCACAGATAGACACCTGGGGCGAGCAGTACTTC. Translating it yields CASSSQIDTWGEQYF. The V gene is TRBV7-9, the J gene TRBJ2-7; no clear D. Germline CDR1 is SEHNR and CDR2 is FQNEAQ (reference sequence). There are 15 residues in the CDR3. Deletions cut 4 bases from V and 6 bases from J, with 19 bases between. Filled out from reference TRBV7-9 and TRBJ2-7, the complete variable domain reads DTGVSQNPRHKITKRGQNVTFRCDPISEHNRLYWYRQTLGQGPEFLTYFQNEAQLEKSRLLSDRFSAERPKGSFSTLEIQRTEQGDSAMYLCASSSQIDTWGEQYFGPGTRLTVT.

The chain carries TRBV4-1 and TRBJ2-1, with 7 bases matching TRBD2. Germline V gene data show CDR1 as MGHRA and CDR2 as YSYEKL. V lost 3 bases and J lost 4; bases outside the gene matches: 6. This CDR3 comprises 15 residues. For the CDR3, the DNA is TGCGCCAGCAGCCACCGACTAGCAGCATACAATGAGCAGTTCTTC. It translates to CASSHRLAAYNEQFF.

The chain recombines TRBV10-3 with TRBJ2-7, with a tentative D call TRBD2 (6 bases). The CDR3 has 13 amino acids. Germline CDR1 ENHRY, CDR2 SYGVKD. Trimming took 6 bases from V and 0 from J, leaving 9 bases between them. In nucleotides, the CDR3 is TGTGCCATCAGGGGACTGACCTCCTACGAGCAGTACTTC. Its translation is CAIRGLTSYEQYF.

The chain joins TRBV19 to TRBJ1-1; D is unclear. CDR1 is LNHDA, CDR2 SQIVND, per germline (reference sequence). V shed 6 bases and J shed 8 bases, with 10 bases lying between them. The CDR3 extends over 11 amino acids. The CDR3 region has the DNA TGTGCCAGTAGCCTCGGACTCGAAGCTTTCTTT. This translates into CASSLGLEAFF.

A single count supports this clone. The V and J genes are TRBV7-9 and TRBJ1-6; perhaps TRBD1 as D (6 bases). Germline assignment: CDR1 SEHNR and CDR2 FQNEAQ (reference sequence). The CDR3 extends over 15 amino acids. Trimming shortened V by 6 bases and J by 6 bases, and 15 bases separated the two germline ends. CDR3 amino acids: CASREQGGSNSPLHF. CDR3 in DNA: TGTGCCAGCAGAGAACAGGGAGGTAGTAATTCACCCCTCCACTTT.

V is TRBV7-6 and J is TRBJ2-1; unclear D gene. V was clipped by 5 bases and J by 5 bases, with 13 bases between them. The CDR3 runs 14 residues. Germline CDR1 reads SGHVS; CDR2 reads FNYEAQ. The CDR3 region has the DNA TGTGCCAGCAGCCCCGCCCGCTTGAACAATGAGCAGTTCTTC. Translation: CASSPARLNNEQFF.